The 3 T cell receptor beta chains reported below all come from one sample, sequenced in a study of identical twins. TCRdb re-analysed the 5' RACE reads in MiXCR, keeping a single row per CDR3 protein. The data show 450,000 or so distinct CDR3 sequences, with approximately 25% seen just once and over 2.5% held by the top ten. This same sample was also taken into another study, of T cells expressing NK-cell markers.

The sequencing input was CD4+ T cells sorted from blood. All receptors come from a woman under 30 in good health.

This clonotype turned up a few times. The chain couples TRBV2 to TRBJ2-7; tentative D call: TRBD1 (5 bases). V lost 1 base and J lost 9, with 16 bases in between. Germline V gene sequence: CDR1 SNHLY, CDR2 FYNNEI. The CDR3 is made up of 14 amino acids. The chain's CDR3 is CASSEGWGLLGQYF. CDR3 in DNA: TGTGCCAGCAGTGAAGGGTGGGGCCTCCTCGGGCAGTACTTC.

The chain uses TRBV14 and TRBJ2-3; D is ambiguous. Between the trimmed V and J ends, which lost 1 base and 12 bases, there was a span of 8 bases. The CDR3 runs to 11 residues. Per germline, CDR1 SGHDN and CDR2 FVKESK. CDR3 nucleotides: TGTGCCAGCAGCCAAGGACTGCTTCAGTATTTT. Its protein product is CASSQGLLQYF.

This chain's CDR3 is CSATSVNTEAFF. DNA for the CDR3: TGCAGTGCTACGAGCGTGAACACTGAAGCTTTCTTT. V is TRBV20-1 and J is TRBJ1-1; D gene unclear. Trimming stripped 4 bases from V and 0 bases from J, with 6 bases between. Germline values: CDR1 DFQATT, CDR2 SNEGSKA (reference sequence). The CDR3 is 12 amino acids.